These 11 T cell receptor beta chains came from one sample sequenced in a study of blood T cell repertoires in COVID-19 (TCRdb year 2020). Library preparation used the immunoSEQ multiplex PCR assay. The table comes from immuneACCESS by way of TCRdb, which keeps in-frame sequences with V and J called. Part of the clones is missing from these tables; in studies checked, under half for an unresolved V gene and the rest for unknown reasons. In all, the sample holds 250,000 to 300,000 clones, and about nine tenths of those were seen once. Around 1.7% of the sample is taken by the ten largest. Input material: PBMCs or T cells enriched from blood (not recorded which). The receptor source for this set is a middle-aged woman who had recovered from COVID-19.

This clone has a single count. V is TRBV9 and J is TRBJ1-3; unclear D gene. CDR3 size: 14 residues. V was cut by 2 bases and J by 0 bases, with 6 bases left in between. Germline V CDR1 and CDR2: SGDLS, YYNGEE. The CDR3 sequence: CASSVSLSGNTIYF. CDR3 coding DNA: TGTGCCAGCAGCGTCAGTCTCTCTGGAAACACCATATATTTT.

The J gene is TRBJ2-2, the V gene TRBV27, with 7 bases lining up with TRBD1. The CDR3 totals 16 residues. Trimming at V came to 5 bases and at J to 2 bases, leaving 8 bases not matched to a gene. The germline gives CDR1 MNHEY, CDR2 SMNVEV (reference sequence). CDR3 residues: CASSGQAAINTGELFF. The CDR3 coding sequence is TGTGCCAGCAGTGGACAGGCGGCGATTAACACCGGGGAGCTGTTTTTT.

The chain combines TRBV4-3 with TRBJ2-5, with no clear D. CDR1 and CDR2 from the germline V gene are LGHNA and YSLEER. The CDR3 is made up of 15 amino acids. Deletions cut 0 bases from V and 3 bases from J, with 11 bases between. DNA for the CDR3: TGCGCCAGCAGCCAAGATAAGTACAACGAAGAGACCCAGTACTTC. Protein product: CASSQDKYNEETQYF.

CDR3 in amino acids: CASSLFGGVYNEQFF. The CDR3 nucleotides read TGTGCCAGCAGCTTGTTTGGGGGCGTATACAATGAGCAGTTCTTC. V and J are TRBV5-4 and TRBJ2-1, with D maybe TRBD1 (6 bases). The CDR3 length is 15 residues. Germline CDR1 reads SGHNT; CDR2 reads YYREEE (reference sequence). V was clipped by 1 base and J by 4 bases, with 12 bases between them.

This chain uses TRBV19 with TRBJ2-5; D uncertain. The CDR3 is 12 residues long. Trimming took off 6 bases at V and 6 bases at J, with 11 bases between the two ends. CDR1 is LNHDA and CDR2 is SQIVND in the germline V gene (reference sequence). In DNA, the CDR3 is TGTGCCAGTAGGGGCAGTGGAAAGACCCAGTACTTC. This translates into CASRGSGKTQYF.

The chain recombines TRBV5-1 with TRBJ1-6; D is unclear. V shed 0 bases and J shed 7 bases, with 8 bases lying between them. Looked up from germline, CDR1 is SGHRS and CDR2 is YFSETQ. The CDR3 has 14 residues. The DNA of the CDR3 is TGCGCCAGCAGCTTGGATGGAGAGAATTCACCCCTCCACTTT. It is translated as CASSLDGENSPLHF.

This chain links TRBV9 with TRBJ1-3; TRBD1 might be the D (5 bases). Per the germline V gene, CDR1 is SGDLS and CDR2 is YYNGEE. The CDR3 spans 15 residues. V was pared by 0 bases and J by 3 bases, with 10 bases between. The CDR3 sequence: CASSVAGIVGNTIYF. As DNA, the CDR3 is TGTGCCAGCAGCGTAGCAGGGATCGTTGGAAACACCATATATTTT. The full variable domain, in which reference TRBV9 and TRBJ1-3 provide the parts outside the CDR3, is DSGVTQTPKHLITATGQRVTLRCSPRSGDLSVYWYQQSLDQGLQFLIQYYNGEERAKGNILERFSAQQFPDLHSELNLSSLELGDSALYFCASSVAGIVGNTIYFGEGSWLTVV.

The chain carries TRBV7-9 and TRBJ1-6; weak D call: TRBD1 (5 bases). The germline gives CDR1 SEHNR, CDR2 FQNEAQ (reference sequence). V lost 2 bases and J 6 bases, leaving 14 bases between the germline ends. The CDR3 contains 16 residues. The CDR3 region is CASSLRVQGFNSPLHF. Written as DNA, the CDR3 is TGTGCCAGCAGCTTAAGAGTCCAGGGATTTAATTCACCCCTCCACTTT.

The chain links TRBV5-5 to TRBJ1-1, with D unresolved. The CDR3 is 14 amino acids. Germline-derived CDR1 and CDR2 are SGHKS and YYEKEE (reference sequence). Trimming took off 2 bases at V and 3 bases at J, with 11 bases between the two ends. The CDR3 region has the DNA TGTGCCAGCAGCTTCGGCTTGGAGGACACTGAAGCTTTCTTT. Its translation: CASSFGLEDTEAFF.

J is TRBJ1-6 and V is TRBV5-1; D gene ambiguous. Germline V gene sequence: CDR1 SGHRS, CDR2 YFSETQ. CDR3 size: 17 residues. Trimming removed 0 bases at V and 7 bases at J, with 17 bases between. As DNA, the CDR3 is TGCGCCAGCAGCTTGGGCGATTTGCGGGCGGAGAATTCACCCCTCCACTTT. Translating gives CASSLGDLRAENSPLHF.

The chain recombines TRBV19 with TRBJ1-1; 8 bases map to TRBD1. With 5 bases clipped from V and 7 bases from J, the junction kept 12 bases outside the gene matches. Germline V gene lookup returns CDR1 LNHDA and CDR2 SQIVND (reference sequence). CDR3 length equals 15 residues. The CDR3 region has the DNA TGTGCCAGTAGTTTACCCGGACAGGGTATTTATGAAGCTTTCTTT. This translates into CASSLPGQGIYEAFF.